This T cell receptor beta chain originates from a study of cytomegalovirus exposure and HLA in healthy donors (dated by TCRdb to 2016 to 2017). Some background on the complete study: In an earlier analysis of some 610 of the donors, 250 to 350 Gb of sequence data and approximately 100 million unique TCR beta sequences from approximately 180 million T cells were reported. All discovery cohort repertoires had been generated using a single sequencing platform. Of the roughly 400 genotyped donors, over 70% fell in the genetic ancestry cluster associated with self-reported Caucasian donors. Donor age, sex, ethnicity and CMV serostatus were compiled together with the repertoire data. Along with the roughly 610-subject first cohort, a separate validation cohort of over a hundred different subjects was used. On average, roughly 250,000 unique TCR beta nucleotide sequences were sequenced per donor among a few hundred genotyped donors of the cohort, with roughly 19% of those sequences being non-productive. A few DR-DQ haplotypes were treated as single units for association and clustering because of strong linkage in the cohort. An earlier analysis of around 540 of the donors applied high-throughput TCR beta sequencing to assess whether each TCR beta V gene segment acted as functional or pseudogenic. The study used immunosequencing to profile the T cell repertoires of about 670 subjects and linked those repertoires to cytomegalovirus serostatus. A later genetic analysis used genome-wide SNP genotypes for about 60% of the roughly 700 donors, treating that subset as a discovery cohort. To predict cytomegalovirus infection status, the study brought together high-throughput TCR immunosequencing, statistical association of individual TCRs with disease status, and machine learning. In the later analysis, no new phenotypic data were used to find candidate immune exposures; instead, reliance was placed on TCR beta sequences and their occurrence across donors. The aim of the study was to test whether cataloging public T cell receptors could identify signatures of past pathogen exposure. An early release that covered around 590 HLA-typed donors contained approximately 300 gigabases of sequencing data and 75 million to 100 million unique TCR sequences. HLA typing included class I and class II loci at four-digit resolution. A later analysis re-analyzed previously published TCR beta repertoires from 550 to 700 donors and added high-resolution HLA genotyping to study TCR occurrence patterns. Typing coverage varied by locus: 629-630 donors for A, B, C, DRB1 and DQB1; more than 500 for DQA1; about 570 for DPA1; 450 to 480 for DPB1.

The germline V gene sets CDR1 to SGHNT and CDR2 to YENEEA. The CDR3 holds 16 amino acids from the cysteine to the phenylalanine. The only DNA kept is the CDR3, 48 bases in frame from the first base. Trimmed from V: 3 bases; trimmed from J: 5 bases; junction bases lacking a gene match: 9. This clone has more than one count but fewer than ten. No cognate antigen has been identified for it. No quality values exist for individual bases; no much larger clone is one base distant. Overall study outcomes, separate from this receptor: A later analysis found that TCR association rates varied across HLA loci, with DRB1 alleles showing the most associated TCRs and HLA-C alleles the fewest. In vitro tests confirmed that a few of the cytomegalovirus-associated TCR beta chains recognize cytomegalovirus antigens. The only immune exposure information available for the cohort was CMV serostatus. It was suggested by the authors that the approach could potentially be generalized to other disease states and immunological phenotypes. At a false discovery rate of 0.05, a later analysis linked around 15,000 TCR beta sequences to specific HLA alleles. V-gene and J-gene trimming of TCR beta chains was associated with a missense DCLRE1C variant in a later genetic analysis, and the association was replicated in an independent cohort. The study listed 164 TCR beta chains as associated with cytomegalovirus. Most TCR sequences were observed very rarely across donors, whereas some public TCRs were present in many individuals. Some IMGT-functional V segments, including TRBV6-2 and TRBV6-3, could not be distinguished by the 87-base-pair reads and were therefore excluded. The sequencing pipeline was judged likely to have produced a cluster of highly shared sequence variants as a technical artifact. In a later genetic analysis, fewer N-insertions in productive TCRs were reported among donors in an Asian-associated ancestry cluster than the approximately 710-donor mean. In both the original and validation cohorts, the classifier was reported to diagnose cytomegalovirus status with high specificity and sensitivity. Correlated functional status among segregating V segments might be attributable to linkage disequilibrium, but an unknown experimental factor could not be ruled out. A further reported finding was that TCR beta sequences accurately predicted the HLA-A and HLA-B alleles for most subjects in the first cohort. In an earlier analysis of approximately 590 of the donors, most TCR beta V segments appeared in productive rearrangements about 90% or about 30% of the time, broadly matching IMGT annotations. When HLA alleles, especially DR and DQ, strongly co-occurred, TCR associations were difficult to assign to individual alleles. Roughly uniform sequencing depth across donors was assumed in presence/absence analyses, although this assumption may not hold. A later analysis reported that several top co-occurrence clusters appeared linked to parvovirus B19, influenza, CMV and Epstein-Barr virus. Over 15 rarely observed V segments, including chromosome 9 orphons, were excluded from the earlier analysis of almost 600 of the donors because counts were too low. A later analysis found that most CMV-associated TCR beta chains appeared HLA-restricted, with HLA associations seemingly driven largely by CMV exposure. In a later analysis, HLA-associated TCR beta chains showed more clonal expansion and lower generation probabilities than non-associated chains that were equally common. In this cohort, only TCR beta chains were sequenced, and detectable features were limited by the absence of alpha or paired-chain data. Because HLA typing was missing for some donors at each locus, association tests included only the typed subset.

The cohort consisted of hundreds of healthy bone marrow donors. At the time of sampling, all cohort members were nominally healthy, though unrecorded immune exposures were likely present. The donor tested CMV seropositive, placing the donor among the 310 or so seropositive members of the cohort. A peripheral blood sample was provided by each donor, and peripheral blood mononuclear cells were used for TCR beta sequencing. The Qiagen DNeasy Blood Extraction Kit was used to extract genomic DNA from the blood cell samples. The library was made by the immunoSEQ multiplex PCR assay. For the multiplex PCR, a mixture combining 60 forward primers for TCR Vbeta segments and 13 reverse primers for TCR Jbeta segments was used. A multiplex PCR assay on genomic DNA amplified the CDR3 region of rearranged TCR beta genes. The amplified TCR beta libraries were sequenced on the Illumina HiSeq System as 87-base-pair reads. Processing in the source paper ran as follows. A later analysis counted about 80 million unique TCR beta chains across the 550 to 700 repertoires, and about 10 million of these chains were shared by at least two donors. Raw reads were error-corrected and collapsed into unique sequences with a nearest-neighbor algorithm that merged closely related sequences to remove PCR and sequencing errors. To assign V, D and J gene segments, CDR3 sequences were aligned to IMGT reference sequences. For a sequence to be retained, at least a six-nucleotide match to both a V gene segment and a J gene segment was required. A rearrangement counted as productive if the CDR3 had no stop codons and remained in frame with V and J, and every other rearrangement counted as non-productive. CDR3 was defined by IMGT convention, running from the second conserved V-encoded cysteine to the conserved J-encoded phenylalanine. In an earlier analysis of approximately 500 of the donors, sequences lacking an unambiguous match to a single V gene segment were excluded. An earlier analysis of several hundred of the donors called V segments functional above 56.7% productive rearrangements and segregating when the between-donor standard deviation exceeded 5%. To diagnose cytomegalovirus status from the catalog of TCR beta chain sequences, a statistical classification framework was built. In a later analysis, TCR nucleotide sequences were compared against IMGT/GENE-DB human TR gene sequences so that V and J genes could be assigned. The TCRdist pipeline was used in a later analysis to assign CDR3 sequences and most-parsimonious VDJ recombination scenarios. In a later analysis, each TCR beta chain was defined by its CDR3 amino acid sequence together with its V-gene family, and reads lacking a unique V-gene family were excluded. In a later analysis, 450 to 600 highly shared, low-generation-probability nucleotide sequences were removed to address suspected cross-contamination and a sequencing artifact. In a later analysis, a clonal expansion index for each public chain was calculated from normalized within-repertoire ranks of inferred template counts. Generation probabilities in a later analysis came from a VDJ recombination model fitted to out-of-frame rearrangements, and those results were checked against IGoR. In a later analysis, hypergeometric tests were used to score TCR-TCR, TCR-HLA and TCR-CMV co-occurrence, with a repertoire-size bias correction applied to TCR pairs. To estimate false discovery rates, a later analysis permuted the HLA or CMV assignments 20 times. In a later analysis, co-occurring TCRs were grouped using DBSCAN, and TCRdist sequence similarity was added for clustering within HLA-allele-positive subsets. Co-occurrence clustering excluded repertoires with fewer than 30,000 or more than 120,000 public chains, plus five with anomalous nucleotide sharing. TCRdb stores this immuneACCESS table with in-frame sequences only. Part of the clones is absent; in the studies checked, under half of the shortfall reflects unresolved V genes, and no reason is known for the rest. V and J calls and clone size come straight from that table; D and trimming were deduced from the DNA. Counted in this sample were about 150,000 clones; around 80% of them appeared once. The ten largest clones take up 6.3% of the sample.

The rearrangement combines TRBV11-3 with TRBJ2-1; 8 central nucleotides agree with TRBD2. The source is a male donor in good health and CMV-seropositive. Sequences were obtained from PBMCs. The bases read TGTGCCAGCAGCTTTTTATCGGGAGGGCCCCACAATGAGCAGTTCTTC. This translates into CASSFLSGGPHNEQFF.